The 5 T cell receptor beta chains in this list originate from one sample, sequenced in a study of technical replicates of blood from a few donors. Assay: immunoSEQ multiplex PCR; the TCRdb copy retains only in-frame clones and omits some. Among some 82,000 clones listed, 85% to 95% were seen once. Sequenced material: T cells isolated from PBMCs. The receptor source for this set is a human donor in good health.

The genes are TRBV6-5 and TRBJ2-5; TRBD1 agrees at 8 bases. There are 13 residues in the CDR3. Germline trimming cut 6 bases from V and 7 bases from J; bases unmatched to any gene: 7. Looked up from germline, CDR1 is MNHEY and CDR2 is SVGAGI. The CDR3 reads CASSRGQEGTQYF. CDR3 nucleotides: TGTGCCAGCAGCAGGGGACAGGAAGGGACCCAGTACTTC.

Details on this clone: This CDR3 is also generated by other DNA sequences in the sample. The chain joins TRBV5-1 to TRBJ2-1, with TRBD2 matching 8 bases. There are 15 residues in the CDR3. Germline CDR1 SGHRS, CDR2 YFSETQ. J lost 0 bases, V lost 1 base, and 0 bases had no gene match. CDR3 residues: CASSLSGSSYNEQFF. The CDR3, as DNA: TGCGCCAGCAGCTTGAGCGGGAGCTCCTACAATGAGCAGTTCTTC.

The chain couples TRBV5-1 to TRBJ2-3; no definite D call. This CDR3 comprises 14 residues. V was pared by 0 bases and J by 2 bases, with 7 bases between. Germline V lookup: CDR1 SGHRS, CDR2 YFSETQ. CDR3 sequence: CASSLGQDTDTQYF. The CDR3 nucleotides are TGCGCCAGCAGCTTGGGGCAGGACACAGATACGCAGTATTTT.

This rearrangement joins TRBV13 to TRBJ2-1, with D perhaps TRBD2 (6 bases). The CDR3 is made up of 13 amino acids. Germline V CDR1 and CDR2: PRHDT, FYEKMQ (reference sequence). V was cut by 6 bases and J by 2 bases, with 8 bases left in between. The CDR3 protein is CASRGLPYNEQFF. Here the CDR3 DNA reads TGTGCCAGCAGGGGACTCCCCTACAATGAGCAGTTCTTC.

The rearrangement links TRBV6-5 to TRBJ1-2; a possible D gene is TRBD1 (6 bases). The V end lost 11 bases, the J end lost 1 base, and 17 bases lay between the germline ends. CDR1 is MNHEY, CDR2 SVGAGI, per germline. The CDR3 is 14 amino acids. CDR3 region: CAGAGQRINYGYTF. The CDR3 nucleotides read TGTGCCGGAGCTGGACAGAGAATTAACTATGGCTACACCTTC.